Following are 5 T cell receptor beta chains from one sample sequenced in a study of blood T cell repertoires in COVID-19. Profiled with immunoSEQ multiplex PCR; TCRdb holds only in-frame clones, not every one. Of roughly 200,000 clones listed, roughly 81% are singletons. The sequencing sample was made of peripheral blood. The source of these receptors is a woman at least 80 years old with COVID-19, enrolled during active disease.

The chain combines TRBV5-1 with TRBJ2-7; 13 bases fit TRBD2. J gave up 5 bases and V 1 base, and 9 bases lay outside the gene matches. Germline CDR1 is SGHRS and CDR2 is YFSETQ. CDR3 length: 17 amino acids. The CDR3 DNA follows: TGCGCCAGCAGCTTGATTTCTGGACTAGCGGGAGTTCACGAGCAGTACTTC. Its translation: CASSLISGLAGVHEQYF.

V and J are TRBV28 and TRBJ2-1, with TRBD2 identical over 8 bases. This CDR3 has 16 amino acids. The germline V gene has CDR1 MDHEN and CDR2 SYDVKM. Unmatched junction bases numbered 11, after V lost 6 bases and J lost 4 bases. The CDR3 bases are TGTGCCAGCAGAGAAAAACGGGCTAGCGGGTACAATGAGCAGTTCTTC. This sequence encodes CASREKRASGYNEQFF. The full variable domain, in which reference TRBV28 and TRBJ2-1 provide the parts outside the CDR3, is DVKVTQSSRYLVKRTGEKVFLECVQDMDHENMFWYRQDPGLGLRLIYFSYDVKMKEKGDIPEGYSVSREKKERFSLILESASTNQTSMYLCASREKRASGYNEQFFGPGTRLTVL.

This clone appeared a few times. The V and J genes are TRBV28 and TRBJ2-2, with D possibly matching TRBD2 (6 bases). The germline V gene encodes CDR1 MDHEN and CDR2 SYDVKM. The CDR3 runs 15 residues. Trimming removed 5 bases from V and 5 bases from J, with 15 bases in between. CDR3 in DNA: TGTGCCAGCAGTAACCAAGGGACTGCTACCGGGGAGCTGTTTTTT. This codes for CASSNQGTATGELFF.

This clone has only one observation. The V gene is TRBV28, the J gene TRBJ1-1; D remains ambiguous. The CDR3 loop spans 17 amino acids. Germline assignment: CDR1 MDHEN and CDR2 SYDVKM. Trimming removed 3 bases at V and 1 base at J, with 18 bases between. Here the CDR3 reads CASSLEVERSWNTEAFF. DNA of the CDR3: TGTGCCAGCAGTTTGGAGGTAGAAAGGTCTTGGAACACTGAAGCTTTCTTT.

The chain employs TRBV7-6 and TRBJ2-3; TRBD2 agrees at 14 bases. After removal of 2 bases from V and 1 base from J, the junction contained 5 bases not matched to a gene. This CDR3 is built from 18 residues. Germline V CDR1 and CDR2: SGHVS, FNYEAQ. The CDR3 region is CASSLYAGLAGGTDTQYF. The CDR3 region has the DNA TGTGCCAGCAGCTTATATGCGGGACTAGCGGGGGGCACAGATACGCAGTATTTT.